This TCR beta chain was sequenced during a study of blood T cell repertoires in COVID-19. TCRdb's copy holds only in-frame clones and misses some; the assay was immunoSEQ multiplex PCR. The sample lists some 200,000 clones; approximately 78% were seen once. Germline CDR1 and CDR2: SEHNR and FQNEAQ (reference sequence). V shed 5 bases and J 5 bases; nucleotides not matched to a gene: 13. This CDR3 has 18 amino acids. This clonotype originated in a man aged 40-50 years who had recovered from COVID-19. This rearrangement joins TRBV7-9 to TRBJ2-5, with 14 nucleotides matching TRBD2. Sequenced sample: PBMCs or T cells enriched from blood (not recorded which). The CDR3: CASSPGTSGSQKRETQYF. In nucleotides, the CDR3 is TGTGCCAGCAGCCCAGGGACTAGCGGGAGCCAAAAAAGGGAGACCCAGTACTTC.